The following is a TCR beta chain sequence with its context. Trimming left V 4 bases short and J 4 bases short, with 13 bases between. The germline gives CDR1 MNHNS, CDR2 SASEGT. The CDR3 is 14 residues long. For repertoire sequencing, the TCR beta CDR3 regions were amplified from RNA transcripts. The first-round RT-PCR employed HTBI primers together with the Qiagen OneStep RT-PCR kit. A multiplex PCR was then performed as the second round. TCRdb fed the multiplex PCR reads into MiXCR, producing one record per CDR3 protein. The sample lists hundreds of thousands of distinct CDR3 sequences, about 24% occurring once. The sample belongs to a study of Graves' ophthalmopathy and Graves' hyperthyroidism.

The chain is built from TRBV6-1 and TRBJ1-2; D remains ambiguous. This TCR came from a woman in her late teens or twenties with stable Graves' hyperthyroidism. Some clones in this sample may be carry-over from other donors' samples. Sequenced: peripheral blood. CDR3 sequence (DNA): TGTGCCAGCAGTGTAGAGGCCCGCTCCTATGGCTACACCTTC. It codes for CASSVEARSYGYTF.